This T cell receptor (beta chain) was sequenced for a study of breast tumors, draining lymph nodes, adjacent tissues. TCRdb reprocessed the multiplex PCR reads via MiXCR and lists one record per CDR3 protein. Of about 200,000 distinct CDR3 sequences in the sample, approximately 31% were seen once. Breast cancer patients provided tissue from their axillary draining lymph nodes. The CDR3 length is 14 residues. Per germline, CDR1 SGHTA and CDR2 FQGNSA. This clonotype was observed a few times. A single base separates this from a much larger clone, so it may be a read error. The sequenced material came from axillary lymph node tissue. V usage is TRBV7-2 and J usage is TRBJ2-3; 7 bases are a match to TRBD2. The TCR originated in a female donor with breast cancer. Some clones in this sample may be carry-over from other donors' samples. The CDR3 protein is CASSLMTSTDTQCF. For the CDR3, the DNA is TGTGCCAGCAGCTTGATGACTAGCACAGATACGCAGTGTTTT.